Below, 11 T cell receptor beta chains from the same sample are listed, as sequenced in a study of T cell repertoires in aging, cancer and after chemotherapy (dated by TCRdb to between 2017 and 2020). TCRdb shows the sequencer as Illumina MiSeq. Multiplex touch-down PCR with a mixed TRB-A/B primer pool was used to amplify rearranged TRB sequences covering the V, D and J segments. In TCRdb, the public reads were trimmed at Q25 with fastp and aligned with MiXCR, with productive beta chains retained. Rows are unified per CDR3 protein, each entry keeping the most common DNA and genes. A total of around 4,000 distinct CDR3 sequences appear in this sample, more than 25% of them only once. 5.5% to 7% of the sample goes to the ten largest clones. TCR beta rearrangements were amplified from genomic DNA isolated from peripheral blood, not from sorted cells or RNA. Sequencing was performed on blood. These receptors originate from a human donor in good health.

This clonotype has just a few counts. J is TRBJ2-5 and V is TRBV5-4; the D is unclear. V was cut by 3 bases and J by 4 bases, with 7 bases left in between. The CDR3 length is 12 residues. CDR1 is SGHNT, CDR2 YYREEE, per germline (reference sequence). The CDR3 nucleotides read TGTGCCAGCAGCTCGTGGGGAGAGACCCAGTACTTC. It specifies CASSSWGETQYF.

This clonotype qualifies as medium-sized. The rearrangement joins TRBV30 to TRBJ2-5, with a possible D match to TRBD2 (5 bases). The CDR3 is 13 amino acids. The germline V gene has CDR1 GTSNPN and CDR2 SVGIG (reference sequence). The germline V and J ends were trimmed by 2 bases and 5 bases, with 12 bases remaining between them. The CDR3 nucleotides are TGTGCCTGGAGTCGCGGGTTTGGGGAGACCCAGTACTTC. Protein sequence: CAWSRGFGETQYF.

The V gene is TRBV10-3, the J gene TRBJ2-7; D perhaps matches TRBD1 (6 bases). Germline V gene lookup returns CDR1 ENHRY and CDR2 SYGVKD. This CDR3 has 15 residues. Trimming left V 10 bases short and J 6 bases short, with 25 bases between. The CDR3 nucleotides read TGTGCCACAGGACGCCAGGGGCAGATTGGGGGCGAGCAGTACTTC. Its protein product is CATGRQGQIGGEQYF.

The chain employs TRBV19 and TRBJ2-2, with D maybe TRBD2 (6 bases). CDR1 is LNHDA, CDR2 SQIVND, per germline (reference sequence). The length of the CDR3 is 15 residues. V was trimmed by 8 bases and J by 3 bases, leaving 16 bases between them. The CDR3: CASALGGSDTGELFF. DNA for the CDR3: TGTGCCAGTGCCCTCGGGGGTTCGGACACCGGGGAGCTGTTTTTT.

This clonotype was found a few times. The chain combines TRBV27 with TRBJ1-5, with 9 bases aligning to TRBD1. J lost 7 bases, V lost 5 bases, and 9 bases had no gene match. This CDR3 is built from 15 residues. Germline CDR1 MNHEY, CDR2 SMNVEV (reference sequence). CDR3 DNA: TGTGCCAGCAGTCCACATACAGGGGGCGGCCAGCCCCAGCATTTT. It specifies CASSPHTGGGQPQHF.

This chain connects TRBV5-5 to TRBJ2-3, with 10 nucleotides matching TRBD2. The CDR3 contains 16 residues. The J segment lost 6 bases and the V segment lost 4 bases, leaving 11 bases of the junction unmatched. Germline V gene sequence: CDR1 SGHKS, CDR2 YYEKEE (reference sequence). CDR3 DNA sequence: TGTGCCAGCAGCAGCCCCTCGAGCGGGGGGGTCGATACGCAGTATTTT. Encoded protein: CASSSPSSGGVDTQYF.

The chain has TRBV5-4 and TRBJ2-3, with 9 bases identical to TRBD1. Unmatched junction bases numbered 18, after V lost 8 bases and J lost 5 bases. Germline-derived CDR1 and CDR2 are SGHNT and YYREEE (reference sequence). CDR3 length equals 17 residues. For the CDR3, the DNA is TGTGCCAGTGGATTAAACGGGGACAGGGAACGAGGAGATACGCAGTATTTT. Translated: CASGLNGDRERGDTQYF.

The chain has TRBV7-9 and TRBJ1-4; D is ambiguous. In germline, CDR1 is SEHNR, CDR2 FQNEAQ (reference sequence). CDR3 size: 15 residues. Trimming pared 5 bases from V and 0 bases from J, leaving 10 bases between. The CDR3 coding sequence is TGTGCCAGCAGCGCCGGAGGTACAACTAATGAAAAACTGTTTTTT. It yields the protein CASSAGGTTNEKLFF. Together with reference TRBV7-9 and TRBJ1-4, the CDR3 gives the full variable domain: DTGVSQNPRHKITKRGQNVTFRCDPISEHNRLYWYRQTLGQGPEFLTYFQNEAQLEKSRLLSDRFSAERPKGSFSTLEIQRTEQGDSAMYLCASSAGGTTNEKLFFGSGTQLSVL.

The rearrangement uses TRBV12-3 or TRBV12-4 and TRBJ2-5, with D possibly TRBD1 on 6 matching bases. With 6 bases removed from V and 1 base from J, the gap between germline ends came to 12 bases. The CDR3 contains 14 residues. CDR3 residues: CASSLEDSQETQYF. For the CDR3, the DNA is TGTGCCAGCAGCTTGGAGGACAGCCAAGAGACCCAGTACTTC.

This clonotype was observed a few times. The chain joins TRBV19 to TRBJ1-1; D is possibly TRBD1 (5 bases). The CDR3 has 14 amino acids. The V end was cut by 3 bases, the J end by 2 bases, with 10 bases between. Germline CDR1 is LNHDA and CDR2 is SQIVND (reference sequence). The chain's CDR3 is CASSMQGGNTEAFF. CDR3 bases: TGTGCCAGTAGTATGCAGGGTGGAAACACTGAAGCTTTCTTT.

Turning to this clonotype: The junction departs from germline at one end; a sequencing error may be responsible. The chain couples TRBV6-5 to TRBJ2-5; 8 bases fit TRBD2. The DNA end is a closer match to TRBJ2-7, so the J assignment may be wrong. Germline CDR1 and CDR2: MNHEY and SVGAGI. This CDR3 has 16 amino acids. The CDR3, as DNA: TGTGCCTGCAGCGGATTAGCGGGGACAAGCTCCTACGAGCAGTACTTC. It encodes CACSGLAGTSSYEQYF.